These 9 T cell receptor beta chains originate from one sample sequenced in a study of breast tumors, draining lymph nodes, adjacent tissues. Samples came from axillary lymph nodes draining the breast cancer. TCRdb ran MiXCR on the multiplex PCR reads and lists one entry per CDR3 protein. The repertoire consists of some 100,000 distinct CDR3 sequences, with less than 25% occurring once and the leading ten covering around 1.3%. Sample: axillary lymph node tissue. These receptors originate from a female donor with breast cancer. Some clones in this sample may be carry-over from other donors' samples.

This clonotype was picked up many times. V and J are TRBV4-1 and TRBJ2-5; the match to TRBD2 covers 11 bases. The germline V gene has CDR1 MGHRA and CDR2 YSYEKL. The ends lost 4 bases at V and 5 bases at J; junction bases unmatched: 6. The CDR3 runs to 15 residues. The CDR3 nucleotides read TGCGCCAGCAGCCGACTAGCGGGGTTGAAGGAGACCCAGTACTTC. It specifies CASSRLAGLKETQYF.

This clonotype was counted ten times or more. The genes are TRBV5-1 and TRBJ2-3; no clear D gene. The length of the CDR3 is 12 residues. Germline CDR1 reads SGHRS; CDR2 reads YFSETQ. The V end lost 0 bases, the J end lost 2 bases, and 1 base lay between the germline ends. As DNA, the CDR3 is TGCGCCAGCAGCTTGGCCACAGATACGCAGTATTTT. It is translated as CASSLATDTQYF.

This clonotype was observed a handful of times. The chain joins TRBV7-2 to TRBJ2-3, with TRBD2 matching over 7 bases. Losses at the gene ends were 1 base for V and 11 bases for J; bases not matched to a gene: 12. Germline values: CDR1 SGHTA, CDR2 FQGNSA. This CDR3 comprises 15 residues. The CDR3 bases are TGTGCCAGCAGCTTAGAGCCCGGGCGTGGGAGGGGGCAGTATTTT. It is translated as CASSLEPGRGRGQYF.

Ten or more counts support this clonotype. CDR3 in amino acids: CSASSGQGISTAQYF. CDR3 coding DNA: TGCAGTGCTAGTTCTGGACAGGGGATCTCTACGGCGCAGTACTTC. The rearrangement links TRBV20-1 to TRBJ2-7; 9 bases align to TRBD1. After removal of 3 bases from V and 9 bases from J, the junction contained 15 bases not matched to a gene. Germline values: CDR1 DFQATT, CDR2 SNEGSKA (reference sequence). This CDR3 has 15 residues.

This clonotype was seen repeatedly, ten times or more. The chain couples TRBV5-6 to TRBJ1-6, with D unclear. From germline, CDR1 is SGHDT and CDR2 YYEEEE. This CDR3 comprises 18 residues. Trimming removed 4 bases from V and 7 bases from J, with 24 bases in between. This chain's CDR3 is CASSPEGLRRTSNSPLHF. Written as DNA, the CDR3 is TGTGCCAGCAGCCCTGAAGGGTTGAGGAGAACGTCGAATTCACCCCTCCACTTT.

A few counts support this clonotype. The chain is built from TRBV3-1 and TRBJ1-2; 8 bases fit TRBD1. V trimming: 1 base; J trimming: 2 bases; junction bases outside the gene matches: 0. The CDR3 has 14 amino acids. Per the germline V gene, CDR1 is LGHDT and CDR2 is YNNKEL (reference sequence). Written as DNA, the CDR3 is TGTGCCAGCAGCCAAGGGACAGGGAACTATGGCTACACCTTC. It encodes CASSQGTGNYGYTF.

This clonotype was observed at least ten times. The chain links TRBV24-1 to TRBJ2-7; tentative D call: TRBD2 (6 bases). V lost 5 bases and J 0 bases, leaving 16 bases between the germline ends. CDR1 is KGHDR and CDR2 is SFDVKD in the germline V gene. The CDR3 runs to 16 residues. The CDR3 loop is CATSAPASAISYEQYF. The CDR3 DNA reads TGTGCCACCAGTGCCCCGGCTAGCGCGATCTCCTACGAGCAGTACTTC.

Comments on this clonotype: A clone one base away is much larger, so this may be a read error. The rearrangement uses TRBV4-1 and TRBJ2-7, with D perhaps matching TRBD1 or TRBD2 (5 bases each). CDR1 and CDR2 from the germline V gene are MGHRA and YSYEKL. The CDR3 is 13 amino acids. Trimming took 1 base from V and 8 from J, leaving 12 bases between them. The CDR3: CASSQVPGRQQYF. DNA for the CDR3: TGCGCCAGCAGCCAAGTTCCGGGACGGCAGCAGTACTTC.

The sample holds many counts of this clonotype. The J gene is TRBJ1-2, the V gene TRBV2; perhaps TRBD1 as D (6 bases). With 0 bases removed from V and 3 bases from J, the gap between germline ends came to 17 bases. Per the germline V gene, CDR1 is SNHLY and CDR2 is FYNNEI. This CDR3 region has 17 residues. The CDR3 protein is CASSEAHNRGAYYGYTF. The DNA for the CDR3 is TGTGCCAGCAGTGAAGCCCATAATAGGGGGGCGTACTATGGCTACACCTTC.